This T cell receptor (beta chain) was identified in a study of T cell repertoires in ileal Crohn's disease (dated by TCRdb to the late 2010s). Regarding the research as a whole: At the time of surgery, 35% of patients were active smokers, and the median duration of disease was 7.9 years. Postoperative therapy was given to about half of the patients, with thiopurines administered to ten to eleven patients and anti-TNF agents administered to more than 15 patients. Every patient underwent surgery because of a complication, which was stricturing disease in roughly 60% and penetrating disease in around 39%. Endoscopic postoperative recurrence was defined as a Rutgeerts score above i0. A total of 170 or so mucosal samples from some 50 patients were sequenced, with samples obtained at several locations on the surgical specimen and at postoperative endoscopy. The study was conducted in parallel with a multicentre cohort that was designed to identify predictors of early endoscopic recurrence following ileocolonic resection. The TCR repertoire was analysed in about 50 patients with Crohn's disease drawn from a prospective multicentre cohort.

Trimming leaves V shorter by 5 bases and J shorter by 8 bases, with the junction holding 9 bases beyond the gene matches. The CDR3 starts with the cysteine, ends with the phenylalanine, and has 13 residues. Of the read, only the CDR3 DNA is kept; its 39 bases are in frame from base 1. The germline V gene (reference sequence) provides CDR1 GTSNPN and CDR2 SVGIG. General study outcomes and caveats: Compared with CD4 T cells, sorted CD8 T cells held more high-frequency clones, which suggests that the mucosal expansions were mostly CD8. Mucosal CD4 and CD8 T cells were sorted and sequenced only in a subgroup of patients, the size of which was not stated. A significantly higher proportion of clonal expansions was observed in active smokers at surgery than in non-smokers (approximately 26% vs 20%, p=0.02). Higher percentages of high-frequency clones at the time of surgery were linked to endoscopic recurrence, and every patient with clonality above 26.8% (18/57) had recurrence.

For commercial TCRB immunosequencing, 400 to 550 nanograms of biopsy DNA were submitted for each sample. CDR3 regions were amplified from genomic DNA by Adaptive Biotechnology using a two-step, amplification bias-controlled multiplex PCR. Primers for every V and J gene segment were used in the first PCR, and barcodes and Illumina adapters were added in the second PCR. CDR3 libraries were sequenced using an Illumina instrument. As for the original processing: Vendor-provided pipelines were combined with custom analysis of raw data in R/Bioconductor under R version 3.3.0. Clonality, ranging from 0 to 1, was calculated as the inverse of the normalised Shannon entropy of all productive clones. High-frequency clones were defined as the share of the repertoire occupied by the top 100 clones, with only clones passing a 95% confidence test being retained. Overlap between samples was measured with the Morisita-Horn index, while repertoire diversity was measured with the Simpson index. The immuneACCESS repertoire file appears here via TCRdb, limited to in-frame rearrangements. These files lack a portion of the clones; in checked studies, under half of the deficit traces to unresolved V genes, and the cause of the others is not known. Clone size and the V and J calls come from that table; the DNA yielded D and trimming. The sample includes 11,000 to 15,000 clones, with about 78% observed a single time. The ten largest clones capture about 18% of the sample.

Comments on this clone: Its antigen is currently not known. No quality values exist for individual bases; no much larger clone is one base distant.

Adults with ileal or ileocolonic Crohn's disease and an indication for ileocolonic resection were eligible for inclusion. Whole ileal mucosal biopsies were stored frozen at -80°C before DNA extraction. A TRizol-based method was used to extract genomic DNA from the frozen whole biopsies, and the DNA was quantified with a NanoDrop 2000 spectrophotometer. The V and J genes are TRBV30 and TRBJ1-2; TRBD1 fits 9 bases in the junction. The receptor was derived from an adult with Crohn's disease. The sequencing input was ileal tissue. CDR3 loop: CAWGIQGASGYTF. The DNA reads TGTGCCTGGGGGATACAGGGGGCTAGCGGCTACACCTTC.